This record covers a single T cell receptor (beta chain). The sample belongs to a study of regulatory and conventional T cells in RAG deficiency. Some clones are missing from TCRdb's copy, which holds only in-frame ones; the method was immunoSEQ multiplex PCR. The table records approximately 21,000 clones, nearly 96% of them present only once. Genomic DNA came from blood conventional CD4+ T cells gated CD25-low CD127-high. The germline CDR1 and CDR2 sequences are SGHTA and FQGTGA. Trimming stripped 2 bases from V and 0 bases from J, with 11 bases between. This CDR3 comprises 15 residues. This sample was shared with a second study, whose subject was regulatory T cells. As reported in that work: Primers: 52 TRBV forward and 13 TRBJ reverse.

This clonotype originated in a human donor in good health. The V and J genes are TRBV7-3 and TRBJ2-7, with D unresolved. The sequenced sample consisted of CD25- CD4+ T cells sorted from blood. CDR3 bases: TGTGCCAGCAGCTTAGGGCAGGATCACTCCTACGAGCAGTACTTC. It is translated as CASSLGQDHSYEQYF. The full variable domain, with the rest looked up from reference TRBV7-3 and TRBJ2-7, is GAGVSQTPSNKVTEKGKYVELRCDPISGHTALYWYRQSLGQGPEFLIYFQGTGAADDSGLPNDRFFAVRPEGSVSTLKIQRTERGDSAVYLCASSLGQDHSYEQYFGPGTRLTVT.